These 27 T cell receptor beta chains came from one sample sequenced in a study of tumor-infiltrating lymphocytes in localized non-small cell lung cancer. TCRdb's table, derived via immunoSEQ multiplex PCR, lists solely in-frame clones and lacks some. The table includes roughly 24,000 clones, nearly 70% detected once. The specimen sequenced was lung tumor tissue. The receptors come from a human donor with non-small cell lung cancer.

The chain carries TRBV5-1 and TRBJ2-7; TRBD1 matches 7 bases. The junction had 6 bases not matched to a gene; V was cut back by 4 bases and J by 2 bases. Looked up from germline, CDR1 is SGHRS and CDR2 is YFSETQ. This CDR3 region has 14 residues. CDR3 nucleotide sequence: TGCGCCAGCAGCACCCCGACAGGGACCTACGAGCAGTACTTC. This sequence encodes CASSTPTGTYEQYF.

The J gene is TRBJ2-3, the V gene TRBV4-2; possible D gene TRBD2, 5 bases. V gave up 4 bases and J gave up 1 base, with 9 bases separating them. This CDR3 is 14 amino acids long. CDR1 is LGHNA and CDR2 is YNFKEQ in the germline V gene. The DNA for the CDR3 is TGTGCCAGCAGCCCCAGCGGACGCACAGATACGCAGTATTTT. Its protein is CASSPSGRTDTQYF.

This clone was recorded once. The chain uses TRBV6-6 and TRBJ2-1; no clear D gene. CDR1 and CDR2 (germline): MNHNY, SVGAGI (reference sequence). V was pared by 7 bases and J by 5 bases, with 12 bases between. The CDR3 has 13 residues. The CDR3 region has the DNA TGTGCCAGCACCACCAGGCCTGACAATGAGCAGTTCTTC. Protein: CASTTRPDNEQFF.

This clone was detected a few times. The chain links TRBV15 to TRBJ2-7; 10 bases agree with TRBD1. V dropped 6 bases and J dropped 3; count of bases not matched to a gene: 8. This CDR3 region has 15 residues. Germline CDR1 LNHNV, CDR2 YYDKDF (reference sequence). CDR3 protein: CATRGDRGHNYEQYF. CDR3 nucleotides: TGTGCCACCAGAGGGGACAGGGGCCACAACTACGAGCAGTACTTC.

The CDR3: CASTRGSATNEKLFF. The CDR3 bases are TGTGCCAGCACTCGAGGGAGTGCAACTAATGAAAAACTGTTTTTT. The chain is built from TRBV2 and TRBJ1-4, with unresolved D. Germline V gene lookup returns CDR1 SNHLY and CDR2 FYNNEI. The CDR3 has 15 residues. Trimming pared 7 bases from V and 0 bases from J, leaving 12 bases between. The full variable domain, completed using reference TRBV2 and TRBJ1-4, is EPEVTQTPSHQVTQMGQEVILRCVPISNHLYFYWYRQILGQKVEFLVSFYNNEISEKSEIFDDQFSVERPDGSNFTLKIRSTKLEDSAMYFCASTRGSATNEKLFFGSGTQLSVL.

The chain joins TRBV7-9 to TRBJ2-1; 13 bases align to TRBD2. This CDR3 is 15 amino acids long. V shed 5 bases, J shed 5 bases, and the junction held 3 bases outside the gene matches. CDR1 is SEHNR, CDR2 FQNEAQ, per germline (reference sequence). The CDR3: CASSGTSGTDNEQFF. CDR3 nucleotide sequence: TGTGCCAGCAGCGGGACTAGCGGGACTGACAATGAGCAGTTCTTC.

This rearrangement joins TRBV7-2 to TRBJ2-7, with 10 bases matching TRBD1. The CDR3 extends over 15 amino acids. The J segment lost 3 bases and the V segment lost 1 base, leaving 3 bases of the junction unmatched. Germline V gene sequence: CDR1 SGHTA, CDR2 FQGNSA. The chain's CDR3 is CASSLGGQGIYEQYF. For the CDR3, the DNA is TGTGCCAGCAGCTTAGGGGGACAGGGGATCTACGAGCAGTACTTC.

The chain employs TRBV18 and TRBJ2-2, with 9 positions matching TRBD1. The CDR3 is 15 amino acids. With 4 bases clipped from V and 4 bases from J, the junction kept 4 bases outside the gene matches. Germline V lookup: CDR1 KGHSH, CDR2 LQKENI. The CDR3: CASSQQGAPTGELFF. DNA of the CDR3: TGTGCCAGCTCACAACAGGGGGCCCCCACCGGGGAGCTGTTTTTT. Based on the CDR3 plus reference TRBV18 and TRBJ2-2, the full variable domain is NAGVMQNPRHLVRRRGQEARLRCSPMKGHSHVYWYRQLPEEGLKFMVYLQKENIIDESGMPKERFSAEFPKEGPSILRIQQVVRGDSAAYFCASSQQGAPTGELFFGEGSRLTVL.

The CDR3 region is CAIARPGQGETGELFF. The CDR3 nucleotides read TGTGCCATCGCCCGCCCGGGACAGGGGGAGACCGGGGAGCTGTTTTTT. The V gene is TRBV10-3, the J gene TRBJ2-2, with 11 nucleotides matching TRBD1. With V trimmed by 8 bases and J by 5 bases, 10 bases remained unmatched. This CDR3 is 16 amino acids long. Germline lookup yields CDR1 ENHRY and CDR2 SYGVKD.

The gene calls are TRBV7-8 and TRBJ1-1, with D uncertain. CDR3 size: 14 residues. The germline V and J ends were trimmed by 2 bases and 2 bases, with 9 bases remaining between them. Germline-derived CDR1 and CDR2 are SGHVS and FQNEAQ. The CDR3 DNA reads as TGTGCCAGCAGCTTAACAGTATCTAACACTGAAGCTTTCTTT. This gives the protein CASSLTVSNTEAFF.

The chain combines TRBV7-2 with TRBJ2-2, with 9 bases matching TRBD2. Trimming cost V 1 base and J 4 bases; bases outside gene matches: 10. Germline V lookup: CDR1 SGHTA, CDR2 FQGNSA. CDR3 length: 18 residues. DNA of the CDR3: TGTGCCAGCAGCTTAGACCTAGCGGGACGGTCGGGCACCGGGGAGCTGTTTTTT. Protein sequence: CASSLDLAGRSGTGELFF.

The chain has TRBV30 and TRBJ2-2; TRBD1 agrees at 8 bases. The ends lost 6 bases at V and 6 bases at J; junction bases unmatched: 9. CDR1 and CDR2 (germline): GTSNPN, SVGIG (reference sequence). This CDR3 comprises 14 residues. In nucleotides, the CDR3 is TGTGCCTGCCAATGGACAGGGCGTGCCGGGGAGCTGTTTTTT. Its translation is CACQWTGRAGELFF.

The rearrangement links TRBV10-3 to TRBJ2-5; D tentatively reads TRBD1 or TRBD2 (6 bases each). The CDR3 runs 14 residues. Germline assignment: CDR1 ENHRY and CDR2 SYGVKD. V was trimmed by 5 bases and J by 11 bases, leaving 21 bases between them. Here the CDR3 DNA reads TGTGCCATCAGTAGAACAGGGACTTTGGGAGAGCAGTACTTC. Residues: CAISRTGTLGEQYF.

By frequency in the sample, this clone is medium-sized (0.01 to 0.1%). V gene TRBV5-1 combines with J gene TRBJ2-1; D could derive from TRBD1 or TRBD2 (5 bases each). Trimming pared 9 bases from V and 9 bases from J, leaving 22 bases between. CDR1 SGHRS and CDR2 YFSETQ come from the germline V gene. This CDR3 has 14 amino acids. CDR3 loop: CATNPGQTYGEQFF. DNA of the CDR3: TGCGCCACCAATCCGGGGCAGACTTACGGTGAGCAGTTCTTC.

This chain links TRBV14 with TRBJ2-3; D possibly corresponds to TRBD2 (6 bases). Trimming removed 3 bases from V and 4 bases from J, with 17 bases in between. The CDR3 length is 16 residues. Per germline, CDR1 SGHDN and CDR2 FVKESK. The chain's CDR3 is CASSHWFGRPADTQYF. CDR3 nucleotide sequence: TGTGCCAGCAGCCATTGGTTCGGGAGACCTGCAGATACGCAGTATTTT.

The V gene is TRBV7-6, the J gene TRBJ2-4; D not resolved. The CDR3 totals 13 residues. V lost 5 bases to trimming and J lost 7 bases, with 12 bases between them. CDR1 and CDR2 (germline): SGHVS, FNYEAQ. The DNA for the CDR3 is TGTGCCAGCAGCCCGGATCCGGGTAACATTCAGTACTTC. It encodes CASSPDPGNIQYF.

The chain combines TRBV19 with TRBJ1-2; D might be TRBD1 (6 bases). Per germline, CDR1 LNHDA and CDR2 SQIVND (reference sequence). Trimming took 4 bases from V and 4 from J, leaving 16 bases between them. CDR3 length: 15 amino acids. This CDR3 is CASSTIPGTIYGYTF. CDR3 sequence (DNA): TGTGCCAGTAGTACCATCCCCGGGACAATCTATGGCTACACCTTC.

This clone has only a few counts. The V call is TRBV27, the J call TRBJ2-1, with D tentatively TRBD1 (6 bases). CDR3 length: 15 amino acids. V lost 5 bases and J 2 bases, leaving 13 bases between the germline ends. Germline CDR1 reads MNHEY; CDR2 reads SMNVEV (reference sequence). In nucleotides, the CDR3 is TGTGCCAGCAGTCGTAGTAGGGACACCTACAATGAGCAGTTCTTC. The encoded protein is CASSRSRDTYNEQFF.

This clone was seen only once. The chain recombines TRBV7-2 with TRBJ2-7, with TRBD2 identical over 13 bases. The CDR3 totals 19 residues. Germline values: CDR1 SGHTA, CDR2 FQGNSA. The V segment lost 5 bases and the J segment 1 base; nucleotides outside the gene matches: 14. The CDR3 nucleotides are TGTGCCAGCAGCCCAAGACTAGCGGGAGGCCCTTTACAATCCTACGAGCAGTACTTC. Protein product: CASSPRLAGGPLQSYEQYF.

The table lists this clone with a count of one. This sequence joins TRBV7-8 and TRBJ1-5; TRBD1 matches 7 bases. CDR1 and CDR2 (germline): SGHVS, FQNEAQ. V shed 3 bases, J shed 7 bases, and the junction held 3 bases outside the gene matches. The length of the CDR3 is 13 residues. The DNA for the CDR3 is TGTGCCAGCAGCTTCGACAGGGAACAGCCCCAGCATTTT. This sequence encodes CASSFDREQPQHF.

The chain is built from TRBV5-1 and TRBJ1-1; possibly TRBD1 for D (5 bases). The germline V gene encodes CDR1 SGHRS and CDR2 YFSETQ. The CDR3 runs 14 residues. Trimming cost V 4 bases and J 3 bases, with 13 bases left between them. The CDR3 nucleotides read TGCGCCAGCAGCCGGGGGGTTGTGCACACTGAAGCTTTCTTT. Residues: CASSRGVVHTEAFF.

This rearrangement joins TRBV14 to TRBJ1-4, with TRBD1 matching 7 bases. The CDR3 runs to 15 residues. Germline V lookup: CDR1 SGHDN, CDR2 FVKESK. V lost 4 bases, J lost 5 bases, and 7 bases stayed unmatched. CDR3: CASSPRTGVNEKLFF. CDR3 bases: TGTGCCAGCAGCCCCCGGACAGGAGTAAATGAAAAACTGTTTTTT.

The rearrangement uses TRBV9 and TRBJ2-5; tentative D call: TRBD2 (6 bases). Trimming removed 4 bases from V and 5 bases from J, with 21 bases in between. This CDR3 contains 16 residues. Per germline, CDR1 SGDLS and CDR2 YYNGEE. DNA of the CDR3: TGTGCCAGCAGCCCAAGCCCGGGACTCCGCCGGGAGACCCAGTACTTC. It is translated as CASSPSPGLRRETQYF.

The chain links TRBV6-1 to TRBJ1-1; D possibly corresponds to TRBD1 (6 bases). V lost 4 bases and J 0 bases, leaving 15 bases between the germline ends. Germline V gene lookup returns CDR1 MNHNS and CDR2 SASEGT. The CDR3 is 16 residues long. The CDR3 DNA sequence: TGTGCCAGCAGTGCGTTCCAGGGGTCGGTGAACACTGAAGCTTTCTTT. Amino acid sequence: CASSAFQGSVNTEAFF.

The chain employs TRBV29-1 and TRBJ2-3, with D possibly called TRBD1 or TRBD2 (6 bases each). CDR3 length equals 13 residues. In germline, CDR1 is SQVTM, CDR2 ANQGSEA. The germline V and J ends were trimmed by 4 bases and 4 bases, with 12 bases remaining between them. CDR3: CSVGAGGADTQYF. For the CDR3, the DNA is TGCAGCGTTGGGGCCGGGGGCGCAGATACGCAGTATTTT.

J is TRBJ2-1 and V is TRBV6-6; tentatively, D is TRBD1 (6 bases). The CDR3 has 13 residues. Trimming shortened V by 5 bases and J by 4 bases, and 9 bases separated the two germline ends. The germline V gene encodes CDR1 MNHNY and CDR2 SVGAGI (reference sequence). As DNA, the CDR3 is TGTGCCAGCAGTCGGACAGAGTACAATGAGCAGTTCTTC. Translated: CASSRTEYNEQFF.

The chain is built from TRBV7-9 and TRBJ2-7, with D perhaps being TRBD1 or TRBD2 (6 bases each). Trimming stripped 1 base from V and 2 bases from J, with 15 bases between. The germline V gene has CDR1 SEHNR and CDR2 FQNEAQ (reference sequence). The CDR3 runs 16 residues. The DNA for the CDR3 is TGTGCCAGCAGCTTAGGGGTTAGGGGGGAACCCTACGAGCAGTACTTC. Its translation is CASSLGVRGEPYEQYF.